The clone carrying this TCR beta chain was recorded at least ten times. Via MiXCR, TCRdb re-called the 5' RACE reads, giving one row per CDR3 protein. The profile shows nearly 650,000 distinct CDR3 sequences, roughly 7.1% of them singletons. These data belong to a study of identical twins. This CDR3 region has 16 residues. Unmatched junction bases numbered 16, after V lost 7 bases and J lost 8 bases. A further study also used this sample, focusing on yellow fever vaccine responses in identical twins.

The receptor comes from a woman aged 18-30 years in good health. Input material: PBMCs. The J gene is TRBJ1-4, the V gene TRBV12-3 or TRBV12-4; 7 nucleotides align to TRBD1. The CDR3 DNA is TGTGCCAGCACCCGCGCCCGACAGGGAGTAAACGAAAAACTGTTTTTT. Translating gives CASTRARQGVNEKLFF.